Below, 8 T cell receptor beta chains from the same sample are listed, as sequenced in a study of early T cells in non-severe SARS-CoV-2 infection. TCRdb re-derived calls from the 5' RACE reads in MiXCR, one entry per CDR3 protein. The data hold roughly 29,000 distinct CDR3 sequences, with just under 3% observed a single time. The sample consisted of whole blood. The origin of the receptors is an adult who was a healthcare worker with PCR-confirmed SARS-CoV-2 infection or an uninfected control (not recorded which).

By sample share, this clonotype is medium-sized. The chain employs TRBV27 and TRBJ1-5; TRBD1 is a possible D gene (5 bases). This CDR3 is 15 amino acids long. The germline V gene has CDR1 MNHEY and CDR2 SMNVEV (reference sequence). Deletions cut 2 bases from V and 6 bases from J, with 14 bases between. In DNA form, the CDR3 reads TGTGCCAGCAGTTTAAGGTTCCGGGGGAGTCAGCCCCAGCATTTT. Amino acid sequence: CASSLRFRGSQPQHF.

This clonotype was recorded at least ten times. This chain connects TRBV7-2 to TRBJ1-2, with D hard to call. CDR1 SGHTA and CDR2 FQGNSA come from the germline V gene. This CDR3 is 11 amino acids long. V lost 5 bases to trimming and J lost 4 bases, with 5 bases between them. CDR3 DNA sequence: TGTGCCAGCAGCGCAACCTATGGCTACACCTTC. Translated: CASSATYGYTF.

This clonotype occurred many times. In nucleotides, the CDR3 is TGTGCCAGCAGCAGGGACCTTTACGAGCAGTACGTC. Its translation: CASSRDLYEQYV. V gene TRBV21-1 combines with J gene TRBJ2-7; the table's D call, TRBD1, was not checked against the DNA. TRBV21-1 is a pseudogene locus. This CDR3 is 12 amino acids long.

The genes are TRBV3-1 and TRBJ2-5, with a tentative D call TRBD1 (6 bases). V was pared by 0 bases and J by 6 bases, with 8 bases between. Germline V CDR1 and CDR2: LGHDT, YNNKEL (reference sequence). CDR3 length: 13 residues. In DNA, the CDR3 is TGTGCCAGCAGCCAAGAGCAGGGGAAGACCCAGTACTTC. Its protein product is CASSQEQGKTQYF.

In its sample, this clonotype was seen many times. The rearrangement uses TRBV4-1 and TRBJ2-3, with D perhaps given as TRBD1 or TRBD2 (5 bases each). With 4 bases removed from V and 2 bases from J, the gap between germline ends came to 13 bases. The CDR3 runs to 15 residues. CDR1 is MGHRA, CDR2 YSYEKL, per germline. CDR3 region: CASSPGDRYTDTQYF. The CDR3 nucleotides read TGCGCCAGCAGCCCCGGGGACCGATACACAGATACGCAGTATTTT.

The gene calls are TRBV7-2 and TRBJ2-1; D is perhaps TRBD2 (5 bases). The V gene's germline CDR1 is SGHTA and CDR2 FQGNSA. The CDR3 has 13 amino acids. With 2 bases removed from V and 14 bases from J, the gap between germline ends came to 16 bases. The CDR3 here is CASSLRRELNEFF. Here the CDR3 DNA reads TGTGCCAGCAGCTTACGACGGGAATTAAACGAGTTCTTC.

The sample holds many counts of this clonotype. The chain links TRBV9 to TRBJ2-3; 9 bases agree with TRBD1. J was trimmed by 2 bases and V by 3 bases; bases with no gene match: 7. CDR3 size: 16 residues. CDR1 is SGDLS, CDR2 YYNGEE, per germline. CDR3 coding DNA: TGTGCCAGCAGCGGACCAATACAGGGGGCCACAGATACGCAGTATTTT. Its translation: CASSGPIQGATDTQYF.

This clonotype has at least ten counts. The CDR3 here is CASSPRTGGEGQPQHF. The CDR3 region has the DNA TGTGCCAGCTCACCCCGAACAGGAGGGGAAGGTCAGCCCCAGCATTTT. V gene TRBV18 combines with J gene TRBJ1-5; D perhaps matches TRBD1 (5 bases). The germline V gene encodes CDR1 KGHSH and CDR2 LQKENI. The ends were cut back, 3 bases at V and 6 bases at J, with 18 bases in the middle. The CDR3 is made up of 16 amino acids.